Shown below are 5 T cell receptor beta chains from a single sample sequenced in a study of CD8 T cells in ankylosing spondylitis. TCRdb recomputed calls from the 5' RACE reads with MiXCR, one row per CDR3 protein. The sample holds some 200,000 distinct CDR3 sequences, 20% to 30% seen once. The sample comprised blood, either unsorted or a sorted T cell fraction (not recorded which). The receptors shown here come from a male donor with ankylosing spondylitis or in good health (not recorded which).

The chain is built from TRBV20-1 and TRBJ2-1, with 7 bases that match TRBD2. This CDR3 is built from 15 residues. With 4 bases clipped from V and 0 bases from J, the junction kept 6 bases outside the gene matches. Germline V gene sequence: CDR1 DFQATT, CDR2 SNEGSKA (reference sequence). Written as DNA, the CDR3 is TGCAGTGCTAATTGGGGGAGGGGCTCCTACAATGAGCAGTTCTTC. Encoded protein: CSANWGRGSYNEQFF.

As for this clonotype: A read error may explain this, as a much larger clone is one base away. The chain couples TRBV18 to TRBJ2-6, with 7 bases aligning to TRBD1. The CDR3 totals 15 residues. Germline V gene sequence: CDR1 KGHSH, CDR2 LQKENI. The CDR3 coding sequence is TGTGCCAGCTCAGGACAGGTTTCTGGGGCCAACGCCCTGACTTTC. It is translated as CASSGQVSGANALTF.

This clonotype has at least ten counts. The chain is built from TRBV29-1 and TRBJ2-1; 7 positions agree with TRBD1. Losses at the gene ends were 6 bases for V and 3 bases for J; bases not matched to a gene: 5. This CDR3 has 13 amino acids. The germline gives CDR1 SQVTM, CDR2 ANQGSEA. The CDR3 protein is CSVTRDSYNEQFF. In DNA form, the CDR3 reads TGCAGCGTGACCCGGGACAGCTACAATGAGCAGTTCTTC.

The chain recombines TRBV20-1 with TRBJ2-7; 11 positions match TRBD2. V trimming: 2 bases; J trimming: 5 bases; junction bases outside the gene matches: 8. CDR3 length: 15 residues. Germline CDR1 DFQATT, CDR2 SNEGSKA (reference sequence). Here the CDR3 reads CSARPTSGSRHEQYF. CDR3 coding DNA: TGCAGTGCTAGACCTACTAGCGGGAGTCGACACGAGCAGTACTTC.

A few counts support this clonotype. The rearrangement uses TRBV29-1 and TRBJ1-5; D gene ambiguous. Per the germline V gene, CDR1 is SQVTM and CDR2 is ANQGSEA. V lost 4 bases and J 0 bases, leaving 7 bases between the germline ends. There are 13 residues in the CDR3. CDR3: CSVAVDSNQPQHF. Written as DNA, the CDR3 is TGCAGCGTTGCCGTAGATAGCAATCAGCCCCAGCATTTT.